These T cell receptor beta chains were read from a single sample in a study of T cell responses to AZD1222 COVID-19 vaccine. The assay was immunoSEQ multiplex PCR, and TCRdb's table has in-frame clones only and misses some. The repertoire holds 95,000 to 100,000 clones, with approximately 86% as singletons. The sequences come from peripheral blood, collected on day 0 of AZD1222 vaccination. Source of these receptors: an adult in good health. Both conserved end residues are part of each CDR3. Fields, in order: clone size, D gene, J gene, V gene, CDR3 DNA, CDR3 protein. A D gene is named only where the DNA matches it firmly. For some rows the clone size is stated as once, few or many, or as a class when expanded; others skip it.

abundance: once; d_gene: TRBD1; j_gene: TRBJ1-2; v_gene: TRBV7-2; CDR3nt: TGTGCCAGCAGCTTAGAAGGGACAGGGGAAATCTATGGCTACACCTTC; CDR3aa: CASSLEGTGEIYGYTF
abundance: few; d_gene: NA; j_gene: TRBJ1-4; v_gene: TRBV4-3; CDR3nt: TGCGCCAGCAGCCAAGATAGGTTCGCTTTTAATGAAAAACTGTTTTTT; CDR3aa: CASSQDRFAFNEKLFF
abundance: NA; d_gene: NA; j_gene: TRBJ1-6; v_gene: TRBV18; CDR3nt: TGTGCCAGCTCACCAGAGGCGGCACCCCTCCACTTT; CDR3aa: CASSPEAAPLHF
abundance: once; d_gene: NA; j_gene: TRBJ1-3; v_gene: TRBV15; CDR3nt: TGTGCCACCAGCAGAGGCGGGGAAAACACCATATATTTT; CDR3aa: CATSRGGENTIYF
abundance: NA; d_gene: TRBD1; j_gene: TRBJ1-1; v_gene: TRBV4-3; CDR3nt: TGCGCATCCAGTCCTGCCCGCAGGGGGATGAACACTGAAGCTTTCTTT; CDR3aa: CASSPARRGMNTEAFF
abundance: NA; d_gene: TRBD1; j_gene: TRBJ1-2; v_gene: TRBV3-1/TRBV3-2; CDR3nt: TGTGCCAGCAGCCACACACTAGGGACAGGGGGCGGCGGCTACACCTTC; CDR3aa: CASSHTLGTGGGGYTF
abundance: few; d_gene: NA; j_gene: TRBJ1-2; v_gene: TRBV28; CDR3nt: TGTGCCAGCAGCCAAATTGGGTATGGCTACACCTTC; CDR3aa: CASSQIGYGYTF
abundance: NA; d_gene: TRBD2; j_gene: TRBJ2-2; v_gene: TRBV28; CDR3nt: TGTGCCAGCTCTACAGCGGGAGGGTCCGGGGAGCTGTTTTTT; CDR3aa: CASSTAGGSGELFF
abundance: once; d_gene: TRBD1; j_gene: TRBJ1-1; v_gene: TRBV5-1; CDR3nt: TGCGCCAGCAGCTTGGCCGGGACAGGGATAAGCACTGAAGCTTTCTTT; CDR3aa: CASSLAGTGISTEAFF
abundance: NA; d_gene: NA; j_gene: TRBJ1-5; v_gene: TRBV6-5; CDR3nt: TGTGCCAGCAGTTACTCAAGCAATCAGCCCCAGCATTTT; CDR3aa: CASSYSSNQPQHF
abundance: NA; d_gene: NA; j_gene: TRBJ2-1; v_gene: TRBV29-1; CDR3nt: TGCAGCGTTGACGCAGGGAGTTACAATGAGCAGTTCTTC; CDR3aa: CSVDAGSYNEQFF
abundance: NA; d_gene: TRBD1; j_gene: TRBJ1-1; v_gene: TRBV28; CDR3nt: TGTGCCAGCAGTTCGAATCCCCGGACAGGGGAAAGTGATGAAGCTTTCTTT; CDR3aa: CASSSNPRTGESDEAFF
abundance: NA; d_gene: NA; j_gene: TRBJ2-3; v_gene: TRBV7-2; CDR3nt: TGTGCCAGCAGCCCTGCAAACACAGATACGCAGTATTTT; CDR3aa: CASSPANTDTQYF
abundance: NA; d_gene: TRBD1; j_gene: TRBJ1-4; v_gene: TRBV24-1; CDR3nt: TGTGCCACCAGTGATTCGGGACAGGGCGGGGAAAAACTGTTTTTT; CDR3aa: CATSDSGQGGEKLFF
abundance: NA; d_gene: TRBD1; j_gene: TRBJ1-5; v_gene: TRBV9; CDR3nt: TGTGCCAGCAGCTCAGGGGGAGGCGGGAATCAGCCCCAGCATTTT; CDR3aa: CASSSGGGGNQPQHF
abundance: NA; d_gene: TRBD2; j_gene: TRBJ2-1; v_gene: TRBV19; CDR3nt: TGTGCCAGTAGTATAGATGCTAGCGGATCCTACAATGAGCAGTTCTTC; CDR3aa: CASSIDASGSYNEQFF
abundance: NA; d_gene: NA; j_gene: TRBJ1-5; v_gene: TRBV27; CDR3nt: TGTGCCAGCAGTTTTTTCCGGGACCAACTACAGCCCCAGCATTTT; CDR3aa: CASSFFRDQLQPQHF
abundance: once; d_gene: NA; j_gene: TRBJ1-1; v_gene: TRBV20-1; CDR3nt: TGCAGTGCTCAAGGCACTGAAGCTTTCTTT; CDR3aa: CSAQGTEAFF
abundance: NA; d_gene: TRBD1; j_gene: TRBJ2-5; v_gene: TRBV25-1; CDR3nt: TGTGCCAGCAGACAGGGGGCTGAGGAGACCCAGTACTTC; CDR3aa: CASRQGAEETQYF
abundance: once; d_gene: NA; j_gene: TRBJ1-2; v_gene: TRBV28; CDR3nt: TGTGCCAGCAGCGTGTCCCGGGACGGGAACTATGGCTACACCTTC; CDR3aa: CASSVSRDGNYGYTF
abundance: NA; d_gene: NA; j_gene: TRBJ1-5; v_gene: TRBV2; CDR3nt: TGTGCCAGCAGTGAAGGAGGCGGGGGCTTAATACCCCAGCATTTT; CDR3aa: CASSEGGGGLIPQHF
abundance: few; d_gene: NA; j_gene: TRBJ2-7; v_gene: TRBV7-3; CDR3nt: TGTGCCAGCAGCTTAACAAACTCCTACGAGCAGTACTTC; CDR3aa: CASSLTNSYEQYF
abundance: NA; d_gene: NA; j_gene: TRBJ1-2; v_gene: TRBV6-5; CDR3nt: TGTGCCAGCAGCCAGAGGGGGGAGAGCTATGGCTACACCTTC; CDR3aa: CASSQRGESYGYTF
abundance: NA; d_gene: TRBD1; j_gene: TRBJ2-1; v_gene: TRBV15; CDR3nt: TGTGCCACCATGAGACAGGGCGTCGCGTTCAATGAGCAGTTCTTC; CDR3aa: CATMRQGVAFNEQFF
abundance: NA; d_gene: TRBD1; j_gene: TRBJ1-1; v_gene: TRBV6-5; CDR3nt: TGTGCCGGACAGGGGTTAATGAACACTGAAGCTTTCTTT; CDR3aa: CAGQGLMNTEAFF
abundance: NA; d_gene: TRBD2; j_gene: TRBJ2-1; v_gene: TRBV30; CDR3nt: TGTGCCTGGAGTGTAGGGCTAGCGGATACCTACAATGAGCAGTTCTTC; CDR3aa: CAWSVGLADTYNEQFF
abundance: NA; d_gene: NA; j_gene: TRBJ1-4; v_gene: TRBV28; CDR3nt: TGTGCCAGCAGTATCCAGGGGTTTCGGGAAAAACTGTTTTTT; CDR3aa: CASSIQGFREKLFF
abundance: NA; d_gene: TRBD1; j_gene: TRBJ2-5; v_gene: TRBV5-4; CDR3nt: TGTGCCAGCAGTCCACAGGGGAGTGTGGAGACCCAGTACTTC; CDR3aa: CASSPQGSVETQYF
abundance: NA; d_gene: TRBD1; j_gene: TRBJ2-5; v_gene: TRBV6-2/TRBV6-3; CDR3nt: TGTGCCAGCAGTTACTTGGCAGGGGGTCAAGAGACCCAGTACTTC; CDR3aa: CASSYLAGGQETQYF
abundance: NA; d_gene: TRBD1; j_gene: TRBJ1-1; v_gene: TRBV25-1; CDR3nt: TGTGCCAGCAGTAGCGGACAGGGAACTGAAGCTTTCTTT; CDR3aa: CASSSGQGTEAFF
abundance: NA; d_gene: NA; j_gene: TRBJ1-2; v_gene: TRBV7-2; CDR3nt: TGTGCCAGCAGCCCCCAAGGGGGGCTTTATGGCTACACCTTC; CDR3aa: CASSPQGGLYGYTF
abundance: NA; d_gene: TRBD2; j_gene: TRBJ2-5; v_gene: TRBV4-1; CDR3nt: TGCGCCAGCAGCCCCCGGACTAGCGGGAGTGGTGAGACCCAGTACTTC; CDR3aa: CASSPRTSGSGETQYF
abundance: NA; d_gene: NA; j_gene: TRBJ1-1; v_gene: TRBV29-1; CDR3nt: TGCAGCGTTGACCGATACAGTTACACTGAAGCTTTCTTT; CDR3aa: CSVDRYSYTEAFF
abundance: NA; d_gene: NA; j_gene: TRBJ1-5; v_gene: TRBV11-2; CDR3nt: TGTGCCAGCAGCTTAGGGGGCGCGAAGCCCCAGCATTTT; CDR3aa: CASSLGGAKPQHF
abundance: NA; d_gene: NA; j_gene: TRBJ1-1; v_gene: TRBV7-9; CDR3nt: TGTGCCAGCAGCCCTAAAGGGCAGGGAGTGAACACTGAAGCTTTCTTT; CDR3aa: CASSPKGQGVNTEAFF
abundance: NA; d_gene: TRBD2; j_gene: TRBJ2-7; v_gene: TRBV27; CDR3nt: TGTGCCAGCAGTTTACAGACTAGCGGGAGGGCCTACGAGCAGTACTTC; CDR3aa: CASSLQTSGRAYEQYF
abundance: NA; d_gene: NA; j_gene: TRBJ2-2; v_gene: TRBV4-2; CDR3nt: TGTGCCAGCAGCCAAGGGGTCTCAGGGTGGGACACCGGGGAGCTGTTTTTT; CDR3aa: CASSQGVSGWDTGELFF
abundance: NA; d_gene: TRBD2; j_gene: TRBJ2-5; v_gene: TRBV27; CDR3nt: TGTGCCAGCAGTCGGACTGCTAGGGGAGGGGAGACCCAGTACTTC; CDR3aa: CASSRTARGGETQYF
abundance: NA; d_gene: TRBD2; j_gene: TRBJ2-2; v_gene: TRBV5-1; CDR3nt: TGCGCCAGCAGTCAGAGCGGGAGGGTACCGAACACCGGGGAGCTGTTTTTT; CDR3aa: CASSQSGRVPNTGELFF
abundance: NA; d_gene: NA; j_gene: TRBJ1-1; v_gene: TRBV27; CDR3nt: TGTGCCAGCAGCCTCACAAAGTTTACTGAAGCTTTCTTT; CDR3aa: CASSLTKFTEAFF
abundance: NA; d_gene: NA; j_gene: TRBJ2-7; v_gene: TRBV7-7; CDR3nt: TGTGCCAGCAGCTTAGACAGGGTCTCCTACGAGCAGTACTTC; CDR3aa: CASSLDRVSYEQYF
abundance: once; d_gene: TRBD2; j_gene: TRBJ2-3; v_gene: TRBV5-1; CDR3nt: TGCGCCAGCAGCTTGGAATCGGGAGGGCCTACAGATACGCAGTATTTT; CDR3aa: CASSLESGGPTDTQYF
abundance: NA; d_gene: TRBD2; j_gene: TRBJ2-5; v_gene: TRBV9; CDR3nt: TGTGCCAGCAGCCCCGGACTAGCGGGAGGGCGAGAGACCCAGTACTTC; CDR3aa: CASSPGLAGGRETQYF
abundance: NA; d_gene: NA; j_gene: TRBJ2-7; v_gene: TRBV4-2; CDR3nt: TGTGCCAGCAGCCAAGATAGCTCACCCGACTACGAGCAGTACTTC; CDR3aa: CASSQDSSPDYEQYF
abundance: NA; d_gene: TRBD2; j_gene: TRBJ2-1; v_gene: TRBV7-3; CDR3nt: TGTGCCAGCAGCTTAAATGCGGGAGCCTCCTACAATGAGCAGTTCTTC; CDR3aa: CASSLNAGASYNEQFF
abundance: NA; d_gene: NA; j_gene: TRBJ2-7; v_gene: TRBV5-4; CDR3nt: TGTGCCAGCAGCTTGGCGGGGACCTACGAGCAGTACTTC; CDR3aa: CASSLAGTYEQYF
abundance: few; d_gene: NA; j_gene: TRBJ2-7; v_gene: TRBV4-2; CDR3nt: TGTGCCAGCAGCCAAGATAGGGTTGGACCGTCAACAAAACACTACGAGCAGTACTTC; CDR3aa: CASSQDRVGPSTKHYEQYF
abundance: NA; d_gene: NA; j_gene: TRBJ1-3; v_gene: TRBV28; CDR3nt: TGTGCCAGCAGCAAAGTTTTTAACCGAAACACCATATATTTT; CDR3aa: CASSKVFNRNTIYF